This T cell receptor beta chain is drawn from a study of OX40 agonist ivuxolimab in advanced cancers. Study results and limitations: In the 0.1-3.0 mg/kg groups, partial responders showed among the lowest expansion.

With respect to this clone: The antigen is undetermined.

Only in-frame clones appear in the TCRdb table, and some are missing; sequencing was by immunoSEQ multiplex PCR. Of 15,000 to 20,000 clones listed, almost 95% were seen once; the top ten hold roughly 7.7%. Trimming pared 0 bases from V and 12 bases from J, leaving 17 bases between. Per germline, CDR1 ENHRY and CDR2 SYGVKD. The CDR3 sequence is 15 residues long. This rearrangement joins TRBV10-3 to TRBJ1-4; D is undetermined. The TCR sequence derives from an adult with an advanced solid tumor such as melanoma, head and neck, liver or kidney cancer. The source was CD4+ or CD8+ T cells sorted from blood, collected in a trial of the OX40 agonist ivuxolimab. The CDR3 DNA sequence: TGTGCCATCAGTGAGTCGGTTGGAGGCGCTAGGGAACTGTTTTTT. The encoded protein is CAISESVGGARELFF.